The 4 T cell receptor beta chains listed next were all sequenced from one sample in a study of patients and donors after allogeneic stem cell transplantation. TCRdb re-called the RT-PCR reads through MiXCR, storing one row per CDR3 protein. The repertoire holds 150,000 to 200,000 distinct CDR3 sequences, with 24% as singletons. Sample: blood, either unsorted or a sorted T cell fraction (not recorded which). The origin of the receptors is a human donor who was either an allogeneic HSCT recipient or a stem cell or donor lymphocyte infusion donor (not recorded which). It is not recorded whose cells these are; they may come from a transplant donor.

The chain has TRBV7-9 and TRBJ2-5; maybe TRBD2 (5 bases). The CDR3 totals 16 residues. Germline V lookup: CDR1 SEHNR, CDR2 FQNEAQ (reference sequence). V was pared by 1 base and J by 2 bases, with 14 bases between. The CDR3 bases are TGTGCCAGCAGCTTAGGAGTAGCGTCCTCTCAAGAGACCCAGTACTTC. This sequence encodes CASSLGVASSQETQYF.

The genes are TRBV4-1 and TRBJ1-2; a possible D gene is TRBD1 (6 bases). Trimming took 4 bases from V and 1 from J, leaving 16 bases between them. This CDR3 contains 16 residues. Germline V gives CDR1 MGHRA, CDR2 YSYEKL. As DNA, the CDR3 is TGCGCCAGCAGCCGGACGATAGGGACACATAACTATGGCTACACCTTC. Translating it yields CASSRTIGTHNYGYTF.

The chain recombines TRBV20-1 with TRBJ2-1, with D tentatively TRBD2 (6 bases). Trimming shortened V by 5 bases and J by 12 bases, and 17 bases separated the two germline ends. The CDR3 is 12 amino acids. Germline CDR1 reads DFQATT; CDR2 reads SNEGSKA (reference sequence). CDR3 loop: CSARGPLAPQFF. As DNA, the CDR3 is TGCAGTGCTCGCGGACCACTAGCACCGCAGTTCTTC.

The V gene is TRBV6-6, the J gene TRBJ2-3; 7 bases agree with TRBD2. Trimming at V came to 9 bases and at J to 6 bases, leaving 9 bases not matched to a gene. This CDR3 has 13 residues. Germline CDR1 and CDR2: MNHNY and SVGAGI (reference sequence). CDR3 sequence reads: CASTIAGEDTQYF. CDR3 coding DNA: TGTGCCAGTACTATTGCGGGGGAGGATACGCAGTATTTT.